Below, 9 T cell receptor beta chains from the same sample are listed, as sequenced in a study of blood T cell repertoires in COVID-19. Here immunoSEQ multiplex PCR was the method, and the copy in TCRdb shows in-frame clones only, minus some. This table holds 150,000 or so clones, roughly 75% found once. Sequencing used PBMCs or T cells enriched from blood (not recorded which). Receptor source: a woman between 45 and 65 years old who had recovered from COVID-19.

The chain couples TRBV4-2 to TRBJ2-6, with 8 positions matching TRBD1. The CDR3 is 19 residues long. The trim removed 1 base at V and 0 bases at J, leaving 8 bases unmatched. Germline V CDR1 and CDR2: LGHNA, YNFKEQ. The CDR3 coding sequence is TGTGCCAGCAGCCAAGGCTTGGGACAGGTGGTCTCTGGGGCCAACGTCCTGACTTTC. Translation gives CASSQGLGQVVSGANVLTF.

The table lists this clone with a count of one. CDR3 nucleotide sequence: TGTGCCAGCAGTGCCGGGACAGTAATATCAGATACGCAGTATTTT. Translated: CASSAGTVISDTQYF. The V gene is TRBV27, the J gene TRBJ2-3; 7 bases are a match to TRBD1. V lost 5 bases to trimming and J lost 4 bases; unmatched junction nucleotides: 9. The CDR3 length is 15 residues. The germline CDR1 and CDR2 sequences are MNHEY and SMNVEV (reference sequence).

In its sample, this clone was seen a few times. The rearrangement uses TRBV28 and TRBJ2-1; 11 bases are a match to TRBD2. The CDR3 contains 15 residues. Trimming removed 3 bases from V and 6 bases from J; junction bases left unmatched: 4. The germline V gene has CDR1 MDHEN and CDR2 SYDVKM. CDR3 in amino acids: CASSFSTSGGNEQFF. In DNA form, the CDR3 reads TGTGCCAGCAGTTTTAGTACTAGCGGGGGCAATGAGCAGTTCTTC. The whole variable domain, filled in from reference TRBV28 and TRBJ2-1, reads DVKVTQSSRYLVKRTGEKVFLECVQDMDHENMFWYRQDPGLGLRLIYFSYDVKMKEKGDIPEGYSVSREKKERFSLILESASTNQTSMYLCASSFSTSGGNEQFFGPGTRLTVL.

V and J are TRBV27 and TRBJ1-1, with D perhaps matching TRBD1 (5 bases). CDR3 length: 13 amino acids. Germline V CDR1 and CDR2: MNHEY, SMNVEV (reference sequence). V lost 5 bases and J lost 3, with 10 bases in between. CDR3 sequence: CASSTIQDTEAFF. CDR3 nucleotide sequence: TGTGCCAGCAGTACCATACAGGACACTGAAGCTTTCTTT.

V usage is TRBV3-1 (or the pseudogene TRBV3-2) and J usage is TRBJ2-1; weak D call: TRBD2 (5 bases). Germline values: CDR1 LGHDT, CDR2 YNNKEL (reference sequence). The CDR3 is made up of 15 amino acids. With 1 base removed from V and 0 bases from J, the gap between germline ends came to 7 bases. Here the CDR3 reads CASSQGESSYNEQFF. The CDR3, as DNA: TGTGCCAGCAGCCAAGGGGAGAGCTCCTACAATGAGCAGTTCTTC.

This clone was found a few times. The CDR3: CASSPLERTGHLNQPQHF. CDR3 nucleotides: TGTGCCAGCAGCCCCCTCGAACGTACGGGACACCTCAATCAGCCCCAGCATTTT. V gene TRBV7-9 combines with J gene TRBJ1-5; D may be TRBD1 (6 bases). Trimming left V 5 bases short and J 3 bases short, with 23 bases between. The length of the CDR3 is 18 residues. Germline assignment: CDR1 SEHNR and CDR2 FQNEAQ (reference sequence).

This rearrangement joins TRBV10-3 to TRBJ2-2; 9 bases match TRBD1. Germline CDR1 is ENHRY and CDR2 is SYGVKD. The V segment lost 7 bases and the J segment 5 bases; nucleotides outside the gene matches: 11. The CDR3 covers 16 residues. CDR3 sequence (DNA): TGTGCCATCATGGGGACAGGGCCCTTCATTACCGGGGAGCTGTTTTTT. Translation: CAIMGTGPFITGELFF.

The CDR3 bases are TGTGCCAGTAGTATAGCCCCGGGACAGGGATATAATTCACCCCTCCACTTT. Protein product: CASSIAPGQGYNSPLHF. V usage is TRBV19 and J usage is TRBJ1-6, with 9 positions matching TRBD1. The germline CDR1 and CDR2 sequences are LNHDA and SQIVND (reference sequence). V trimming: 1 base; J trimming: 4 bases; junction bases outside the gene matches: 5. This CDR3 has 17 residues.

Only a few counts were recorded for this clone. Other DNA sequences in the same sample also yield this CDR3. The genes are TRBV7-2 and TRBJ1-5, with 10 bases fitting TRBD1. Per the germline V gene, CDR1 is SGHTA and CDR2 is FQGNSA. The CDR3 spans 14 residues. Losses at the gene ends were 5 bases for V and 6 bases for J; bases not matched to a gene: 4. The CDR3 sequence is CASSLGTGVQPQHF. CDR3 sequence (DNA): TGTGCCAGCAGCCTCGGGACAGGGGTTCAGCCCCAGCATTTT.